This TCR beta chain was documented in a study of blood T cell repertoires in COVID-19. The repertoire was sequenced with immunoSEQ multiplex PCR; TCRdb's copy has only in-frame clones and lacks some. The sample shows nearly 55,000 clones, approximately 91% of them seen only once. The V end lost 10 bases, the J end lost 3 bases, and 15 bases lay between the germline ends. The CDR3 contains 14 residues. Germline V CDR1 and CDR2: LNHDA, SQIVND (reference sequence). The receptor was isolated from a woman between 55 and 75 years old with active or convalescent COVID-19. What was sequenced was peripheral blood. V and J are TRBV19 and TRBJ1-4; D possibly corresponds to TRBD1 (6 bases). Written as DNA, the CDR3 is TGTGCCACCTCGAGGGGGAGTGCTAATGAAAAACTGTTTTTT. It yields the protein CATSRGSANEKLFF. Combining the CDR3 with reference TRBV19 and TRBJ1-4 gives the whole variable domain DGGITQSPKYLFRKEGQNVTLSCEQNLNHDAMYWYRQDPGQGLRLIYYSQIVNDFQKGDIAEGYSVSREKKESFPLTVTSAQKNPTAFYLCATSRGSANEKLFFGSGTQLSVL.